A selection of T cell receptor beta chains follows, all from one sample in a study of blood T cell repertoires in COVID-19. Method: immunoSEQ multiplex PCR; TCRdb's copy keeps in-frame clones and lacks some. The data show 300,000 to 400,000 clones, 88% seen once. Sequencing was carried out using peripheral blood. The receptors derive from a woman younger than 45 with COVID-19, enrolled during active disease. Both conserved end residues are part of each CDR3. The order of the fields is J gene, D gene, clone size, V gene, CDR3 DNA, CDR3 protein. A D gene is named only where the DNA matches it firmly. Some rows mark clone size as missing; the rest say once, few, many or name a class of expanded clone.

TRBJ2-5,TRBD2,.,TRBV3-1/TRBV3-2,TGTGCCAGCAGCCAAGCTAGCGGGGGATACCAAGAGACCCAGTACTTC,CASSQASGGYQETQYF
TRBJ1-5,.,.,TRBV5-1,TGCGCCAGCAGCCTCTGGGGGGGAGGGTGGAGCAATCAGCCCCAGCATTTT,CASSLWGGGWSNQPQHF
TRBJ1-1,.,.,TRBV10-3,TGTGCCATCAAACAGAACACTGAAGCTTTCTTT,CAIKQNTEAFF
TRBJ1-3,.,.,TRBV12-3/TRBV12-4,TGTGCCAGCGGTCCCACAGGCGGAAACACCATATATTTT,CASGPTGGNTIYF
TRBJ2-3,TRBD2,once,TRBV7-2,TGTGCCAGCCGCCTTAGCGGGCCGGGCACAGATACGCAGTATTTT,CASRLSGPGTDTQYF
TRBJ2-1,TRBD2,.,TRBV7-9,TGTGCCAGCAGCTTCCGAGCGGGGGGCCGGGATGAGCAGTTCTTC,CASSFRAGGRDEQFF
TRBJ1-2,.,.,TRBV10-2,TGCGCCAGCAGGACTCAAGCGGACGGACGTAGGGGCTACACCTTC,CASRTQADGRRGYTF
TRBJ1-6,.,.,TRBV28,TGTGCCAGCAGTCCGGAGCGGGCGAATTCACCCCTCCACTTT,CASSPERANSPLHF
TRBJ1-5,.,.,TRBV7-8,TGTGCCAGCAGCTCCCAAATACAGGGTAATCAGCCCCAGCATTTT,CASSSQIQGNQPQHF
TRBJ2-3,.,.,TRBV9,TGTGCCAGCAGCGTTATGGGGGGGCAAGATACGCAGTATTTT,CASSVMGGQDTQYF
TRBJ2-2,.,.,TRBV5-1,TGCGCCAGCAGCCCGCCAGGGGTGCCAAACACCGGGGAGCTGTTTTTT,CASSPPGVPNTGELFF
TRBJ1-1,TRBD1,few,TRBV2,TGTGCCAGCAGTGAAGCACAGGGGGCACACACTGAAGCTTTCTTT,CASSEAQGAHTEAFF
TRBJ1-2,.,few,TRBV6-1,TGTGCCAGCAGTGAACGGGGAAATGGCTACACCTTC,CASSERGNGYTF
TRBJ1-2,.,once,TRBV7-9,TGTGCCAGCAGCCAAGCAGGGAATTGGGACTATGGCTACACCTTC,CASSQAGNWDYGYTF
TRBJ2-3,TRBD1,.,TRBV6-5,TGTGCCAGCAGTTCGAACAGGGGGCGGGCAGATACGCAGTATTTT,CASSSNRGRADTQYF
TRBJ2-3,TRBD2,.,TRBV7-9,TGTGCCAGCAGCTTAGTCCTAGCGGGGGTAGATACGCAGTATTTT,CASSLVLAGVDTQYF
TRBJ2-7,TRBD2,.,TRBV6-5,TGTGCCAGCAGCCGACGGGGGGGGACCTACGAGCAGTACTTC,CASSRRGGTYEQYF
TRBJ2-7,.,.,TRBV27,TGTGCCAGCGTCCCCTCCAAATTAACATCTTACGAGCAGTACTTC,CASVPSKLTSYEQYF
TRBJ2-1,.,.,TRBV2,TGTGCCAGCAATCGGAAAGGGGCGATCGTTGAGCAGTTCTTC,CASNRKGAIVEQFF
TRBJ1-2,TRBD1,.,TRBV5-1,TGCGCCAGCAGCTTGGCCTCAGACAGGGGATCAGGTGGCTACACCTTC,CASSLASDRGSGGYTF
TRBJ1-6,.,.,TRBV19,TGTGCCAGTAGTACCCAGGTTCGGGGGTCACCCCTCCACTTT,CASSTQVRGSPLHF
TRBJ2-1,TRBD1,.,TRBV5-1,TGCGCCAGCAGTAAAACAGGGGATGGCTATGAGCAGTTCTTC,CASSKTGDGYEQFF
TRBJ1-2,.,.,TRBV6-4,TGTGCCAGCAGTGTCGGCAGGAACTATGGCTACACCTTC,CASSVGRNYGYTF
TRBJ2-1,.,.,TRBV4-1,TGCGCCAGCAGCCAAGATAGCGGATCAGGGAGAGAGCAGTTCTTC,CASSQDSGSGREQFF
TRBJ1-2,.,.,TRBV28,TGTGCCAGCAGTTTAATCGCGGGTGGCTACACCTTC,CASSLIAGGYTF
TRBJ2-5,TRBD2,.,TRBV4-2,TGTGCCAGCAGCCAAGAATTAGCGGGGGGGCCGGGTCAAGAGACCCAGTACTTC,CASSQELAGGPGQETQYF
TRBJ1-6,.,.,TRBV12-5,TGTGCTAGTGGTTTGGCCCCCAGAAACTCCTATAATTCACCCCTCCACTTT,CASGLAPRNSYNSPLHF
TRBJ1-1,TRBD1,.,TRBV18,TGTGCCAGCTCACCATTACGACACACGGCAGGGGGCGTCACTGAAGCTTTCTTT,CASSPLRHTAGGVTEAFF
TRBJ2-5,.,.,TRBV21-1,TGTGCCAGCAGCAAAGTCCTGGCCAGGGGCCAAGAGACCCAGTACTTC,CASSKVLARGQETQYF
TRBJ1-5,.,many,TRBV4-1,TGCGCCAGCAGCCAAGTCCCAGGGGTTGGTCAGCCCCAGCATTTT,CASSQVPGVGQPQHF
TRBJ2-5,TRBD1,.,TRBV9,TGTGCCAGCAGCCCTAGCGGGGACAGGGGGGAGACCCAGTACTTC,CASSPSGDRGETQYF
TRBJ2-5,.,.,TRBV11-1,TGTGCCAGCAGTTTAACAGGTCTCATTCAAGAGACCCAGTACTTC,CASSLTGLIQETQYF
TRBJ1-1,.,.,TRBV28,TGTGCCAGCAGTTTACCTTCGGGGGCTTTCTTT,CASSLPSGAFF
TRBJ1-6,.,few,TRBV7-2,TGTGCCAGCAGCTTAGATATTTGGGCCGATTCACCCCTCCACTTT,CASSLDIWADSPLHF
TRBJ2-1,.,.,TRBV24-1,TGTGCCACCAGTGATAGCCCGGGGTTTGAGCAGTTCTTC,CATSDSPGFEQFF
TRBJ2-2,TRBD2,.,TRBV28,TGTGCCAGCAAGGGACTAGCAAACACCGGGGAGCTGTTTTTT,CASKGLANTGELFF
TRBJ1-6,.,.,TRBV5-1,TGCGCCAGCAGTCAGGAGGGTTCTTCACCCCTCCACTTT,CASSQEGSSPLHF
TRBJ2-5,TRBD1,.,TRBV7-2,TGTGCCAGCAGCTTGGACAGGGGAGAGACCCAGTACTTC,CASSLDRGETQYF
TRBJ2-5,.,.,TRBV5-4,TGTGCCAGCAGCTTGGGGGGGGTGGAGACCCAGTACTTC,CASSLGGVETQYF